A selection of T cell receptor beta chains follows, all from one sample in a study of blood T cell repertoires in COVID-19. TCRdb's copy holds only in-frame clones and misses some; the assay was immunoSEQ multiplex PCR. In the table there are about 130,000 clones, approximately 80% of which are singletons. Input material: peripheral blood. These receptors all stem from a man in his 60s with acute or convalescent COVID-19. Each CDR3 is given without its conserved first and last residue. Fields, in order: V gene, CDR3 length, CDR3 protein.

V: TRBV28
length: 13
CDR3: ASRTPGRSYYGYT

V: TRBV10-2
length: 15
CDR3: ASRGTSGYSGANVLT

V: TRBV2
length: 14
CDR3: ASSPRTDPTNEKLF

V: TRBV18
length: 15
CDR3: ASSPLTSGSGYNEQF

V: TRBV11-2
length: 17
CDR3: ASSLVVGRGLSPQETQY

V: TRBV28
length: 13
CDR3: ASTDMVASPYEQY

V: TRBV25-1
length: 10
CDR3: ASSDAVAEAF

V: TRBV11-2
length: 13
CDR3: ASSALAGSSTEQF

V: TRBV28
length: 11
CDR3: ASSYYRVEGYT

V: TRBV5-4
length: 13
CDR3: ASSLAVTLTDTQY

V: TRBV21-1
length: 15
CDR3: ASSKFPSHLITDTQY

V: TRBV6-4
length: 11
CDR3: ASSEQGGQPQH

V: TRBV27
length: 14
CDR3: ASSLRGRMNTGELF

V: TRBV12-3/TRBV12-4
length: 9
CDR3: ASSLRGSNT

V: TRBV5-4
length: 12
CDR3: ASSPTGGPDTQY

V: TRBV7-9
length: 13
CDR3: ASSLANAGTGELF

V: TRBV5-5
length: 14
CDR3: ASRGGGGGDPYEQY

V: TRBV6-5
length: 12
CDR3: ASSLTGVSTEAF

V: TRBV6-6
length: 16
CDR3: ASSPQPGTSGNAYEQY

V: TRBV5-8
length: 13
CDR3: ASSSGQGRSQPQH

V: TRBV29-1
length: 11
CDR3: SVQGVANTEAF

V: TRBV28
length: 12
CDR3: ASSLRTGEETQY

V: TRBV27
length: 13
CDR3: ASSIIGHHNEKLF

V: TRBV19
length: 12
CDR3: ASSLWGQAYGYT

V: TRBV4-2
length: 11
CDR3: ASSQGDSTEAF

V: TRBV6-5
length: 13
CDR3: ASSYSIQGNTEAF

V: TRBV6-1
length: 11
CDR3: ASSEIGTGELF

V: TRBV5-1
length: 13
CDR3: ASSPLAGVANEQF

V: TRBV19
length: 13
CDR3: ASSIDATGHQPQH

V: TRBV18
length: 14
CDR3: ASSPRTGAGNEKLF

V: TRBV7-9
length: 11
CDR3: ATSTRVGQPQH

V: TRBV27
length: 14
CDR3: ASRIGAGTGEGEQY

V: TRBV9
length: 12
CDR3: ASSPRTGGLGYT

V: TRBV28
length: 13
CDR3: ASSWGTVNTGELF

V: TRBV5-1
length: 13
CDR3: ASSLGRNSGNTIY

V: TRBV19
length: 14
CDR3: ASSMGRIATNEKLF

V: TRBV12-2
length: 12
CDR3: ASRFPGGAGELF

V: TRBV5-1
length: 14
CDR3: ASSLAGSGLGNTIY

V: TRBV7-2
length: 9
CDR3: ASRGGTEAF

V: TRBV6-5
length: 12
CDR3: ASSSQGSNTEAF

V: TRBV19
length: 12
CDR3: ASSIGPGTGELF

V: TRBV5-4
length: 11
CDR3: ASSFQGTDTQY

V: TRBV14
length: 13
CDR3: ASSPIAGGHDEQF

V: TRBV2
length: 14
CDR3: ASSEEAGGLGQPQH

V: TRBV29-1
length: 13
CDR3: SGSRKAGGGGEQF

V: TRBV13
length: 13
CDR3: ASSRLGAGVYEQY